This T cell receptor beta chain is from a study of T cells in Graves' hyperthyroidism and ophthalmopathy (dated by TCRdb to the late 2010s). Background for the entire study: Peripheral blood was collected at initial diagnosis, before any treatment. To identify TCR V-J signatures that set the groups apart, the researchers used a discovery cohort of 90 to 100 patients, made up of approximately 43 with Graves' ophthalmopathy and about 60 with stable Graves' hyperthyroidism. Whether ophthalmopathy could be predicted prospectively was tested in an independent validation cohort made up of 18 to 20 hyperthyroidism patients plus 17 patients who later progressed to ophthalmopathy. The 100 or so discovery patients were randomly divided into training and test sets at a 7:3 ratio. In more than 5 Graves' hyperthyroidism patients, the study also compared T-cell repertoires from thyroid tissue with T-cell repertoires from blood. After sampling, hyperthyroidism patients received methimazole starting at 30 mg daily, and ophthalmopathy patients received high-dose intravenous methylprednisolone. The paper describes TCR Vbeta CDR3 sequencing of 140 or so peripheral blood samples, made up of some 42 ophthalmopathy patients, approximately 76 hyperthyroidism patients and 17 progressor patients.

Amplification of TCR beta CDR3 regions was carried out from RNA transcripts. For the first round of RT-PCR on the TCR CDR3, the HTBI primer set was used together with the Qiagen OneStep RT-PCR kit. A second multiplex PCR round built the libraries, followed by size selection and purification. Libraries were sequenced paired-end with 100 bp reads on an Illumina HiSeq2000. In the source study's methods: SOAPnuke was used to process the raw data, throwing out any read that contained adapters or uncalled bases, had a mean Phred below 15, or lacked an exact constant-primer or identifier match. COPE v1.2.5 was used to merge the high-quality paired reads, and each unique nucleotide sequence was defined as a clonotype. MiTCR v1.1 was used to align clonotypes to the IMGT TRBV, TRBD and TRBJ reference segments. Only V-J combinations with frequency above 0.0001, covering about 99% of repertoires, were analysed. A TCS score was defined as the ratio between F50 (clonal expansion) and ExV (chaos), using BLOSUM62-based TCRdist between CDR3 peptides within each V-J. Welch's t-statistics and random forest reduced around 520 V-J features to 10 to 15, which were used in a naive Bayes classifier (R e1071). TCRdb redid the processing of the public reads, applying fastp at Q25 and MiXCR, and retained in-frame beta chains. Every distinct CDR3 protein forms one entry, paired with its most common genes and DNA. These V and J calls are TCRdb output, not the study's own analysis. For this sample the table gives 130,000 to 150,000 distinct CDR3 sequences, of which more than 20% were detected only once. The ten largest account for around two thirds of the sample.

This clonotype was found many times. What this receptor recognizes is not known. Base qualities are not provided; no much larger clone lies one nucleotide away. Beyond this particular receptor, the publication reports: Blood samples also contained most of the expanded thyroid clonotypes (frequency above 0.001), which suggests that blood repertoires may reflect thyroid immune responses. No statistical method was used to fix the sample size in advance, and group allocation was not hidden from the investigators. A model built on a 13 V-J signature distinguished ophthalmopathy from stable hyperthyroidism, reaching roughly 88% sensitivity and under 84% specificity in cross-validation and 80%/75% in testing. In validation, the model predicted progression to ophthalmopathy a median of roughly 6.5 months before onset, with approximately 70% sensitivity and 72.22% specificity.

Hyperthyroidism patients were newly diagnosed, with disease duration under 2 months, and aged 18 to 65 years. Patients with uncontrolled infections, other autoimmune diseases, pregnancy or lactation were excluded. Diagnoses were established on the basis of clinical symptoms, serum thyroxine and TRAb, thyroid ultrasound, and orbital computed tomography. Blood from progressor patients was drawn when they were first diagnosed with hyperthyroidism, before any ophthalmopathy symptoms appeared. Ficoll-Paque density gradient centrifugation was used to isolate PBMCs from about 9 ml of fresh peripheral blood. Progressor patients were initially diagnosed with Graves' hyperthyroidism and developed ophthalmopathy during follow-up. Trizol reagent was used to extract total RNA, and RNA quality was then checked on an Agilent 2100 Bioanalyzer. CDR1 and CDR2 are drawn from the germline V gene (reference sequence): SEHNR, FQNEAQ. The CDR3 sequence holds 17 residues, the cysteine and phenylalanine included. Only the CDR3 part of the read is kept: 51 bases, read in frame from the first base. A distance of 11 bases separates the germline ends of V and J, which lose 1 base and 1 base respectively.

The receptor comes from a woman aged 50 to 60 with Graves' hyperthyroidism that later progressed to Graves' ophthalmopathy. Specimen: blood. The chain couples TRBV7-9 to TRBJ2-6; a weak D assignment points to TRBD1 (5 bases agree). At the DNA level, the sequence is TGTGCCAGCAGCTTAGAGGGGCTTAGGTCTGGGGCCAACGTCCTGACTTTC. Translated, it reads CASSLEGLRSGANVLTF.